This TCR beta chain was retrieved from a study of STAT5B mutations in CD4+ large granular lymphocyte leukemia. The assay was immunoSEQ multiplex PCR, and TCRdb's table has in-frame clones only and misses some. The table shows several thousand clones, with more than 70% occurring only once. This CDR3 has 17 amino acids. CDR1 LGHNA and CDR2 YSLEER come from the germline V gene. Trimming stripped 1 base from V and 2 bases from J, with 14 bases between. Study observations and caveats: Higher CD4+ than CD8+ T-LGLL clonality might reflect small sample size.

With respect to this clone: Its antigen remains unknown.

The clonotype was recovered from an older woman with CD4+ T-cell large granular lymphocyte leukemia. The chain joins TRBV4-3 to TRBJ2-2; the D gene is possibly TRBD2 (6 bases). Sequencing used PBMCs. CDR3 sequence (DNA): TGCGCCAGCAGCCAAGTCTCAGGAGGGGTCAACACCGGGGAGCTGTTTTTT. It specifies CASSQVSGGVNTGELFF.